The rows below give T cell receptor beta chains drawn from one sample of a study of breast tumors, draining lymph nodes, adjacent tissues. TCRdb re-analysed the multiplex PCR reads in MiXCR, keeping a single row per CDR3 protein. Of 200,000 to 250,000 distinct CDR3 sequences listed, 32% are singletons. Sequencing was carried out using axillary lymph node tissue. The receptors stem from a female donor with breast cancer. Some clones in this sample may be carry-over from other donors' samples. CDR3s include the opening cysteine and the closing phenylalanine or tryptophan. A D gene is named only where the DNA matches it firmly. The size of a clone is reported for some rows only, either as once, few or many, or as a class for expanded clones.

cdr3_aa: CSASTIVRWINNEQFF; cdr3_nt: TGCAGTGCTAGTACGATCGTGCGGTGGATAAACAATGAGCAGTTCTTC; clone_size: many; d_call: .; v_call: TRBV20-1; j_call: TRBJ2-1
cdr3_aa: CSAGAGYNEQFF; cdr3_nt: TGCAGTGCTGGTGCTGGCTACAATGAGCAGTTCTTC; clone_size: many; d_call: .; v_call: TRBV20-1; j_call: TRBJ2-1
cdr3_aa: CSARDSWREKLFF; cdr3_nt: TGCAGTGCTAGAGATTCGTGGAGGGAAAAACTGTTTTTT; clone_size: .; d_call: .; v_call: TRBV20-1; j_call: TRBJ1-4
cdr3_aa: CASRTGQNQPQHF; cdr3_nt: TGTGCCAGCAGGACAGGGCAGAATCAGCCCCAGCATTTT; clone_size: many; d_call: TRBD1; v_call: TRBV6-5; j_call: TRBJ1-5
cdr3_aa: CASSFAQGPSETQYF; cdr3_nt: TGTGCCAGCAGCTTCGCACAGGGGCCGAGTGAGACCCAGTACTTC; clone_size: many; d_call: TRBD1; v_call: TRBV11-3; j_call: TRBJ2-5
cdr3_aa: CASSFPGQGNTIYF; cdr3_nt: TGTGCCAGCAGCTTTCCGGGACAAGGAAACACCATATATTTT; clone_size: .; d_call: .; v_call: TRBV7-2; j_call: TRBJ1-3
cdr3_aa: CASNEYYGYTF; cdr3_nt: TGTGCCAGCAATGAGTACTATGGCTACACCTTC; clone_size: many; d_call: .; v_call: TRBV6-1; j_call: TRBJ1-2
cdr3_aa: CASSLGTVNLPLHF; cdr3_nt: TGTGCCAGCAGCCTGGGGACAGTAAATTTACCCCTCCACTTT; clone_size: .; d_call: TRBD1; v_call: TRBV9; j_call: TRBJ1-6
cdr3_aa: CASSQSRTGELFF; cdr3_nt: TGTGCCAGCAGCCAATCACGCACCGGGGAGCTGTTTTTT; clone_size: many; d_call: .; v_call: TRBV3-1; j_call: TRBJ2-2
cdr3_aa: CASSPGTGTYEQSF; cdr3_nt: TGTGCCAGCAGCCCGGGGACAGGAACCTACGAGCAGTCCTTC; clone_size: few; d_call: TRBD1; v_call: TRBV9; j_call: TRBJ2-7
cdr3_aa: CASSYVPGQRARHEQFF; cdr3_nt: TGTGCCAGCAGTTACGTCCCCGGACAGAGGGCGCGTCATGAGCAGTTCTTC; clone_size: .; d_call: .; v_call: TRBV6-5; j_call: TRBJ2-1
cdr3_aa: CASRRTGGGEQYF; cdr3_nt: TGTGCCAGCAGACGGACAGGGGGAGGCGAGCAGTACTTC; clone_size: many; d_call: TRBD1; v_call: TRBV28; j_call: TRBJ2-7
cdr3_aa: CASSVEGFETQYF; cdr3_nt: TGTGCCAGCAGCGTAGAAGGGTTCGAGACCCAGTACTTC; clone_size: many; d_call: .; v_call: TRBV9; j_call: TRBJ2-5
cdr3_aa: CASSKQGREGNTIYF; cdr3_nt: TGTGCCAGCAGCAAACAGGGACGGGAAGGAAACACCATATATTTT; clone_size: many; d_call: .; v_call: TRBV5-8; j_call: TRBJ1-3
cdr3_aa: CASSIFVGTQETQYF; cdr3_nt: TGTGCCAGTAGTATTTTTGTGGGAACTCAAGAGACCCAGTACTTC; clone_size: many; d_call: .; v_call: TRBV19; j_call: TRBJ2-5
cdr3_aa: CATSNSGGPANEQFF; cdr3_nt: TGTGCCACCAGCAATTCGGGAGGGCCCGCAAATGAGCAGTTCTTC; clone_size: many; d_call: TRBD2; v_call: TRBV15; j_call: TRBJ2-1
cdr3_aa: CASSLGVLSNSPLHF; cdr3_nt: TGTGCCAGCAGCTTAGGGGTATTATCCAATTCACCCCTCCACTTT; clone_size: medium-sized; d_call: .; v_call: TRBV7-2; j_call: TRBJ1-6
cdr3_aa: CSASPQGFQPQHF; cdr3_nt: TGCAGTGCGAGCCCACAGGGATTTCAGCCCCAGCATTTT; clone_size: many; d_call: .; v_call: TRBV20-1; j_call: TRBJ1-5
cdr3_aa: CSVLSGANQETQYF; cdr3_nt: TGCAGTGTCCTTAGCGGGGCTAACCAAGAGACCCAGTACTTC; clone_size: many; d_call: TRBD2; v_call: TRBV20-1; j_call: TRBJ2-5
cdr3_aa: CASFAADSYEQYF; cdr3_nt: TGTGCCAGCTTTGCTGCCGACTCCTACGAGCAGTACTTC; clone_size: .; d_call: .; v_call: TRBV28; j_call: TRBJ2-7
cdr3_aa: CASSFQVQGNEQYF; cdr3_nt: TGTGCCAGCAGCTTCCAGGTCCAGGGGAACGAGCAGTACTTC; clone_size: many; d_call: .; v_call: TRBV5-8; j_call: TRBJ2-7
cdr3_aa: CASSVAGDHQETQYF; cdr3_nt: TGTGCCAGCAGCGTAGCTGGGGATCATCAAGAGACCCAGTACTTC; clone_size: many; d_call: .; v_call: TRBV9; j_call: TRBJ2-5